Sequencing of this TCR beta chain was carried out in a study of preoperative IRX-2 immunotherapy in early breast cancer. Method: immunoSEQ multiplex PCR; TCRdb's copy keeps in-frame clones and lacks some. Among roughly 25,000 clones listed, roughly 74% were seen once. Treatment indicated: preoperative locoregional IRX-2 cytokine immunotherapy. This phase Ib study tested locoregional IRX-2 cytokine immunotherapy given before surgery. Sequencing was performed on lymph node tissue, taken before IRX-2 immunotherapy. This TCR was sampled from a human donor with breast cancer.

The CDR3 nucleotides are TGCGCCAGCAGCTCTCTCAGGGAGGGCTACGAGCAGTACTTC. As protein: CASSSLREGYEQYF. The rearrangement uses TRBV5-1 and TRBJ2-7; 7 nucleotides line up with TRBD2. CDR3 size: 14 residues. Germline CDR1 reads SGHRS; CDR2 reads YFSETQ. J was trimmed by 3 bases and V by 3 bases; bases with no gene match: 6.